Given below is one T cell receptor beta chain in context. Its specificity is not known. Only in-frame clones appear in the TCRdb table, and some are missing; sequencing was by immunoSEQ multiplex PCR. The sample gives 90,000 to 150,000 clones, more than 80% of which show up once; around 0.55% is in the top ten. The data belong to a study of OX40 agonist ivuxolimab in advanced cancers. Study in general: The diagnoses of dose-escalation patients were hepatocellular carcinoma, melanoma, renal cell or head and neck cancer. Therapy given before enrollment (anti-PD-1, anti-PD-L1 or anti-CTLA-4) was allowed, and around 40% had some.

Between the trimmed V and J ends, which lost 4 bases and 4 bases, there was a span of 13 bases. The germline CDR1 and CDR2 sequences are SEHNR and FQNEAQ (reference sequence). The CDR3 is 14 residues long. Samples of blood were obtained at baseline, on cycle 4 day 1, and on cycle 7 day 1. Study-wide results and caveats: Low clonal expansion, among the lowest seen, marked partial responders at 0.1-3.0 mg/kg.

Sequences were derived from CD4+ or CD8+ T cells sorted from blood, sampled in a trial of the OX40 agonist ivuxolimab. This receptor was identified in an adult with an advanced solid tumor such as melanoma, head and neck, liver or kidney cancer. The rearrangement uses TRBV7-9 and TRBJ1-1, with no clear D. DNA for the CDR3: TGTGCCAGCAGCTCTCGACAAGGGCGCACTGAAGCTTTCTTT. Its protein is CASSSRQGRTEAFF.